Following are 26 T cell receptor beta chains from one sample sequenced in a study of graft-versus-host responses after intestinal transplantation. These receptors lack a known antigen. TCRdb keeps only in-frame clones here, not all; method: immunoSEQ multiplex PCR. The sample has approximately 26,000 clones; roughly 82% are singletons. This specimen consisted of unstimulated CD4+ T cells sorted from spleen or lymph node cells, obtained before intestinal transplant. These receptor sequences come from a human donor who received an intestinal transplant.

The chain recombines TRBV6-1 with TRBJ1-4, with D tentatively TRBD1 (5 bases). This CDR3 comprises 12 residues. The germline gives CDR1 MNHNS, CDR2 SASEGT. V lost 4 bases and J lost 10, with 10 bases in between. CDR3 in amino acids: CASSGNTGKLFF. The CDR3 nucleotides read TGTGCCAGCAGTGGGAACACAGGAAAACTGTTTTTT.

The sample holds a few counts of this clone. The rearrangement joins TRBV6-5 to TRBJ2-4; 13 nucleotides align to TRBD2. Germline V lookup: CDR1 MNHEY, CDR2 SVGAGI. V shed 5 bases, J shed 8 bases, and the junction held 6 bases outside the gene matches. The CDR3 has 15 residues. CDR3 protein: CASSTSGGAGYIQYF. In nucleotides, the CDR3 is TGTGCCAGCAGTACTAGCGGGGGGGCAGGTTACATTCAGTACTTC.

CDR3 protein: CASSSHRVGHNEQFF. The CDR3 bases are TGTGCCAGCAGCTCGCACAGGGTAGGGCACAATGAGCAGTTCTTC. The chain joins TRBV7-9 to TRBJ2-1, with D possibly matching TRBD1 (6 bases). Trimming left V 4 bases short and J 5 bases short, with 15 bases between. Germline V gene data show CDR1 as SEHNR and CDR2 as FQNEAQ (reference sequence). The CDR3 covers 15 residues.

The chain joins TRBV19 to TRBJ2-3; no reliable D call. The germline V gene encodes CDR1 LNHDA and CDR2 SQIVND (reference sequence). This CDR3 is built from 13 residues. V lost 7 bases and J 1 base, leaving 9 bases between the germline ends. CDR3 DNA: TGTGCCAGTAAAAGGGCGGGCACAGATACGCAGTATTTT. This sequence encodes CASKRAGTDTQYF.

The genes are TRBV10-2 and TRBJ1-5, with 7 bases identical to TRBD1. The CDR3 has 13 residues. V shed 8 bases, J shed 1 base, and the junction held 2 bases outside the gene matches. Germline values: CDR1 WSHSY, CDR2 SAAADI. The CDR3 DNA sequence: TGCGCCAGCGGGACAGTAAGCAATCAGCCCCAGCATTTT. This encodes CASGTVSNQPQHF.

This clone came up once. This chain links TRBV4-1 with TRBJ1-4; 11 bases are a match to TRBD1. Germline V gene sequence: CDR1 MGHRA, CDR2 YSYEKL. The CDR3 covers 15 residues. V gave up 0 bases and J gave up 7 bases; unmatched junction bases: 1. In DNA, the CDR3 is TGCGCCAGCAGCCAAGAGGGGACAGGGGGTGAAAAACTGTTTTTT. This encodes CASSQEGTGGEKLFF.

This clone was observed a handful of times. The J gene is TRBJ2-5, the V gene TRBV27; TRBD2 aligns across 10 bases. V gave up 6 bases and J gave up 7 bases; unmatched junction bases: 5. Germline lookup yields CDR1 MNHEY and CDR2 SMNVEV (reference sequence). The CDR3 is made up of 13 amino acids. CDR3 in DNA: TGTGCCAGCAGAAGCGGGAGGGGCGCGACCCAGTACTTC. Protein sequence: CASRSGRGATQYF.

The chain carries TRBV2 and TRBJ1-6; D not resolved. Germline CDR1 reads SNHLY; CDR2 reads FYNNEI. The CDR3 runs 13 residues. V lost 4 bases and J 10 bases, leaving 11 bases between the germline ends. The CDR3 DNA is TGTGCCAGCAGTGCTTCTCCAAGGTCACCCCTCCACTTT. Protein product: CASSASPRSPLHF. Filled out from reference TRBV2 and TRBJ1-6, the complete variable domain reads EPEVTQTPSHQVTQMGQEVILRCVPISNHLYFYWYRQILGQKVEFLVSFYNNEISEKSEIFDDQFSVERPDGSNFTLKIRSTKLEDSAMYFCASSASPRSPLHFGNGTRLTVT.

The chain employs TRBV5-8 and TRBJ2-1; D remains unclear. The length of the CDR3 is 14 residues. Germline lookup yields CDR1 SGHTS and CDR2 YDEGEE. V was pared by 2 bases and J by 0 bases, with 6 bases between. CDR3 nucleotide sequence: TGTGCCAGCAGCTTACAGAGCTCCTACAATGAGCAGTTCTTC. It codes for CASSLQSSYNEQFF.

This chain links TRBV14 with TRBJ2-2; the match to TRBD1 covers 8 bases. The germline V gene has CDR1 SGHDN and CDR2 FVKESK. The CDR3 loop spans 17 amino acids. With V trimmed by 4 bases and J by 5 bases, 12 bases remained unmatched. The CDR3 loop is CASSLRTGRSGTGELFF. CDR3 DNA sequence: TGTGCCAGCAGCCTTCGGACAGGGCGGTCAGGAACCGGGGAGCTGTTTTTT.

The chain is built from TRBV5-1 and TRBJ2-1, with a possible D match to TRBD1 (5 bases). Deletions cut 0 bases from V and 4 bases from J, with 8 bases between. Germline V gives CDR1 SGHRS, CDR2 YFSETQ. The CDR3 extends over 14 amino acids. DNA for the CDR3: TGCGCCAGCAGCTTGGATGCAGGGTACAATGAGCAGTTCTTC. Its translation is CASSLDAGYNEQFF.

This rearrangement joins TRBV2 to TRBJ2-7; TRBD2 matches 8 bases. Trimming at V came to 6 bases and at J to 4 bases, leaving 8 bases not matched to a gene. The CDR3 is made up of 14 amino acids. CDR1 SNHLY and CDR2 FYNNEI come from the germline V gene. The CDR3 sequence: CASSGLSGRYEQYF. The CDR3 DNA reads as TGTGCCAGCAGCGGACTAAGCGGGAGATACGAGCAGTACTTC.

The CDR3 coding sequence is TGCGCCAGCAGCTTGAGACGGACAAGGGGCGACGAGCAGTACTTC. Translated, it gives CASSLRRTRGDEQYF. The chain employs TRBV5-1 and TRBJ2-7; perhaps TRBD1 as D (5 bases). This CDR3 is built from 15 residues. Germline CDR1 and CDR2: SGHRS and YFSETQ. The V and J ends lost 1 base and 5 bases respectively, with 16 bases between them. The full variable domain, its missing parts supplied by reference TRBV5-1 and TRBJ2-7, is KAGVTQTPRYLIKTRGQQVTLSCSPISGHRSVSWYQQTPGQGLQFLFEYFSETQRNKGNFPGRFSGRQFSNSRSEMNVSTLELGDSALYLCASSLRRTRGDEQYFGPGTRLTVT.

J is TRBJ2-7 and V is TRBV7-8, with TRBD1 identical over 10 bases. The CDR3 consists of 14 residues. J was trimmed by 3 bases and V by 2 bases; bases with no gene match: 1. The germline gives CDR1 SGHVS, CDR2 FQNEAQ. CDR3 amino acids: CASSLRDRGYEQYF. CDR3 in DNA: TGTGCCAGCAGCTTAAGGGACAGGGGCTACGAGCAGTACTTC.

This chain links TRBV28 with TRBJ2-3; D is ambiguous. Germline V gene lookup returns CDR1 MDHEN and CDR2 SYDVKM. Trimming took off 1 base at V and 2 bases at J, with 7 bases between the two ends. CDR3 length: 14 residues. CDR3 residues: CASSLLVLTDTQYF. As DNA, the CDR3 is TGTGCCAGCAGTTTATTGGTACTCACAGATACGCAGTATTTT.

The chain couples TRBV10-3 to TRBJ2-7; 8 positions match TRBD1. V lost 5 bases and J lost 2; bases outside the gene matches: 14. This CDR3 has 17 amino acids. From germline, CDR1 is ENHRY and CDR2 SYGVKD. CDR3 loop: CAISFGRYQDRAYEQYF. CDR3 in DNA: TGTGCCATCAGTTTCGGACGATATCAGGACAGGGCCTACGAGCAGTACTTC.

The V and J genes are TRBV9 and TRBJ2-1; TRBD1 agrees at 7 bases. Germline-derived CDR1 and CDR2 are SGDLS and YYNGEE. The CDR3 runs to 14 residues. The trim removed 2 bases at V and 6 bases at J, leaving 5 bases unmatched. The CDR3 loop is CASSVTGVINEQFF. DNA of the CDR3: TGTGCCAGCAGCGTCACAGGGGTCATCAATGAGCAGTTCTTC.

The V call is TRBV4-1, the J call TRBJ2-5, with D perhaps matching TRBD1 or TRBD2 (6 bases each). Germline V gives CDR1 MGHRA, CDR2 YSYEKL. Trimming stripped 2 bases from V and 5 bases from J, with 15 bases between. The CDR3 is made up of 15 amino acids. Here the CDR3 DNA reads TGCGCCAGCAGCCAATACGAAAGGGGGGTGGAGACCCAGTACTTC. Amino acids: CASSQYERGVETQYF.

This clone was detected only once. This chain joins TRBV9 and TRBJ2-2; 15 bases are shared with TRBD2. The germline CDR1 and CDR2 sequences are SGDLS and YYNGEE. V shed 0 bases and J 2 bases; nucleotides not matched to a gene: 2. The CDR3 contains 18 residues. CDR3 residues: CASSVGTSGRANTGELFF. The CDR3, as DNA: TGTGCCAGCAGCGTAGGGACTAGCGGGAGGGCAAACACCGGGGAGCTGTTTTTT.

This chain connects TRBV12-5 to TRBJ2-3; D assignment may be TRBD1 or TRBD2 (5 bases each). Germline CDR1 is LGHNT and CDR2 is FRNRAP. CDR3 size: 15 residues. The V gene lost 6 bases and the J gene lost 2 bases, with 15 bases spanning the gap. This CDR3 reads CASGGPGPNTDTQYF. In nucleotides, the CDR3 is TGTGCTAGTGGGGGACCGGGGCCTAACACAGATACGCAGTATTTT.

This rearrangement joins TRBV6-5 to TRBJ1-1; D unclear. There are 14 residues in the CDR3. V was shortened by 8 bases and J by 0 bases, with 13 bases between the two germline ends. CDR1 is MNHEY and CDR2 is SVGAGI in the germline V gene. This CDR3 is CASEEASLNTEAFF. The CDR3 DNA follows: TGTGCCAGCGAGGAAGCCTCACTGAACACTGAAGCTTTCTTT.

CDR3 loop: CASSLSGSFAEQYF. The DNA of the CDR3 is TGTGCCAGCAGCTTGAGCGGGAGCTTCGCCGAGCAGTACTTC. The genes are TRBV5-4 and TRBJ2-7; 8 bases fit TRBD2. The CDR3 covers 14 residues. With V trimmed by 1 base and J by 6 bases, 6 bases remained unmatched. Germline V gene data show CDR1 as SGHNT and CDR2 as YYREEE (reference sequence).

This clone was seen a few times. The genes are TRBV2 and TRBJ2-7, with 8 nucleotides matching TRBD2. The CDR3 is made up of 14 amino acids. The junction had 9 bases not matched to a gene; V was cut back by 7 bases and J by 4 bases. Germline values: CDR1 SNHLY, CDR2 FYNNEI. The CDR3 bases are TGTGCCAGCACCGAGAGGACTAGCCGGTACGAGCAGTACTTC. Its protein is CASTERTSRYEQYF.

In this sample, this clone turned up once. The V gene is TRBV2, the J gene TRBJ1-5; 7 bases align to TRBD1. The CDR3 sequence is 15 residues long. Per the germline V gene, CDR1 is SNHLY and CDR2 is FYNNEI. Trimming took 6 bases from V and 0 from J; bases not matched to a gene: 5. The CDR3: CASRDRIYSNQPQHF. Here the CDR3 DNA reads TGTGCCAGCAGGGACAGGATATATAGCAATCAGCCCCAGCATTTT.

This chain joins TRBV19 and TRBJ2-7, with D possibly being TRBD2 (7 bases). The length of the CDR3 is 13 residues. V was clipped by 5 bases and J by 2 bases, with 10 bases between them. In germline, CDR1 is LNHDA, CDR2 SQIVND (reference sequence). This CDR3 reads CASSVGGAYEQYF. The CDR3 DNA follows: TGTGCCAGTAGTGTAGGGGGGGCCTACGAGCAGTACTTC.

To note about this clone: One junction end does not reproduce the germline sequence, and a read error may be involved. This rearrangement joins TRBV14 to TRBJ2-7; D may be TRBD2 (6 bases). CDR3 size: 11 residues. Germline loops: CDR1 SGHDN, CDR2 FVKESK. The CDR3 loop reads CASSQAAGPIF. CDR3 coding DNA: TGTGCCAGCAGCCAAGCCGCGGGACCCATCTTC. Full variable domain (missing parts from reference TRBV14 and TRBJ2-7): EAGVTQFPSHSVIEKGQTVTLRCDPISGHDNLYWYRRVMGKEIKFLLHFVKESKQDESGMPNNRFLAERTGGTYSTLKVQPAELEDSGVYFCASSQAAGPIFGPGTRLTVT.